The 15 T cell receptor beta chains below come from one sample, sequenced in a study of shared clonotypes between healthy human individuals. Assay: immunoSEQ multiplex PCR; the TCRdb copy retains only in-frame clones and omits some. This repertoire shows 950,000 to 1,200,000 clones, approximately 80% found once; its top ten account for over 0.8%. Input material: memory CD4+ T cells from PBMCs. Subset here: CD45RA-negative fraction. The receptors here all came from a man aged 18 to 29 in good health. Some clones in this sample may be carry-over from other donors' samples.

The rearrangement uses TRBV28 and TRBJ1-4; D not certain. CDR1 MDHEN and CDR2 SYDVKM come from the germline V gene. This CDR3 has 14 residues. The ends were cut back, 5 bases at V and 6 bases at J, with 13 bases in the middle. The CDR3 coding sequence is TGTGCCAGCAGTCTAAAGGGCGACTATGAAAAACTGTTTTTT. Translating it yields CASSLKGDYEKLFF.

This chain connects TRBV7-3 to TRBJ1-1; 9 nucleotides match TRBD1. Germline-derived CDR1 and CDR2 are SGHTA and FQGTGA. The J segment lost 6 bases and the V segment lost 2 bases, leaving 10 bases of the junction unmatched. There are 16 residues in the CDR3. CDR3 amino acids: CASSLLGDRVSSEAFF. CDR3 in DNA: TGTGCCAGCAGCTTATTGGGGGACAGGGTTTCTTCTGAAGCTTTCTTT.

This rearrangement joins TRBV5-1 to TRBJ1-1; D uncertain. This CDR3 comprises 13 residues. Germline lookup yields CDR1 SGHRS and CDR2 YFSETQ. Trimming removed 3 bases from V and 1 base from J, with 7 bases in between. The CDR3 spells CASSSYRNTEAFF. The CDR3 DNA reads TGCGCCAGCAGCTCATACAGGAACACTGAAGCTTTCTTT. Together with reference TRBV5-1 and TRBJ1-1, the CDR3 gives the full variable domain: KAGVTQTPRYLIKTRGQQVTLSCSPISGHRSVSWYQQTPGQGLQFLFEYFSETQRNKGNFPGRFSGRQFSNSRSEMNVSTLELGDSALYLCASSSYRNTEAFFGQGTRLTVV.

This chain connects TRBV11-2 to TRBJ1-5, with D uncertain. Per the germline V gene, CDR1 is SGHAT and CDR2 is FQNNGV. Trimming took off 0 bases at V and 7 bases at J, with 10 bases between the two ends. The CDR3 loop spans 14 amino acids. As DNA, the CDR3 is TGTGCCAGCAGCTTAGATGGAGGGTCGCAGCCCCAGCATTTT. Translated, it gives CASSLDGGSQPQHF.

The chain uses TRBV2 and TRBJ1-1, with D uncertain. Trimming pared 7 bases from V and 4 bases from J, leaving 10 bases between. Germline CDR1 is SNHLY and CDR2 is FYNNEI. The CDR3 runs to 12 residues. The CDR3 region has the DNA TGTGCCAGCACCTGGGATGGCACTGAAGCTTTCTTT. Its protein product is CASTWDGTEAFF.

This clone was counted between two and nine times. This chain joins TRBV28 and TRBJ2-7, with TRBD1 as a possible D gene (5 bases). Germline CDR1 reads MDHEN; CDR2 reads SYDVKM. Trimming removed 3 bases at V and 5 bases at J, with 14 bases between. This CDR3 has 14 residues. CDR3 nucleotide sequence: TGTGCCAGCAGTTTGACACAGGCCCTCCACGAGCAGTACTTC. Protein: CASSLTQALHEQYF. Full variable domain (missing parts from reference TRBV28 and TRBJ2-7): DVKVTQSSRYLVKRTGEKVFLECVQDMDHENMFWYRQDPGLGLRLIYFSYDVKMKEKGDIPEGYSVSREKKERFSLILESASTNQTSMYLCASSLTQALHEQYFGPGTRLTVT.

Details on this clone: This CDR3 fails to terminate in the conserved phenylalanine or tryptophan, so it likely reflects a read error. This chain joins TRBV28 and TRBJ2-3, with 13 bases matching TRBD2. The CDR3 loop spans 18 amino acids. The germline V gene encodes CDR1 MDHEN and CDR2 SYDVKM. V gave up 9 bases and J gave up 1 base; unmatched junction bases: 13. CDR3 amino acids: CASLTGGLAGEGTDTQYS. CDR3 coding DNA: TGTGCCAGTCTGACAGGAGGACTAGCGGGAGAGGGCACAGATACGCAGTATTCT.

This chain joins TRBV19 and TRBJ1-5; 9 positions match TRBD1. Germline V gene sequence: CDR1 LNHDA, CDR2 SQIVND (reference sequence). This CDR3 spans 15 amino acids. V lost 6 bases, J lost 0 bases, and 3 bases stayed unmatched. CDR3 bases: TGTGCCAGTAGGGGACAGGGCCATAGCAATCAGCCCCAGCATTTT. It yields the protein CASRGQGHSNQPQHF. The complete variable domain, with remaining parts taken from reference TRBV19 and TRBJ1-5, reads DGGITQSPKYLFRKEGQNVTLSCEQNLNHDAMYWYRQDPGQGLRLIYYSQIVNDFQKGDIAEGYSVSREKKESFPLTVTSAQKNPTAFYLCASRGQGHSNQPQHFGDGTRLSIL.

The sample holds many counts of this clone. The identical CDR3 is also encoded by other nucleotide sequences in the sample. The rearrangement links TRBV28 to TRBJ1-5; D possibly corresponds to TRBD1 (6 bases). This CDR3 is 12 amino acids long. Germline V gene sequence: CDR1 MDHEN, CDR2 SYDVKM. The germline V and J ends were trimmed by 6 bases and 5 bases, with 8 bases remaining between them. The CDR3: CASRTGHQPQHF. The CDR3 nucleotides read TGTGCCAGCAGGACAGGTCATCAGCCCCAGCATTTT. The complete variable domain, with remaining parts taken from reference TRBV28 and TRBJ1-5, reads DVKVTQSSRYLVKRTGEKVFLECVQDMDHENMFWYRQDPGLGLRLIYFSYDVKMKEKGDIPEGYSVSREKKERFSLILESASTNQTSMYLCASRTGHQPQHFGDGTRLSIL.

The chain is built from TRBV5-1 and TRBJ2-7; D ambiguous. This CDR3 contains 14 residues. V lost 1 base, J lost 5 bases, and 13 bases lay in between. The germline V gene has CDR1 SGHRS and CDR2 YFSETQ. This CDR3 is CASSLRRNGHEQYF. The CDR3, as DNA: TGCGCCAGCAGCTTGCGGAGAAATGGCCACGAGCAGTACTTC.

There are a few counts of this clone. V is TRBV30 and J is TRBJ1-5; D is undetermined. Between the trimmed V and J ends, which lost 0 bases and 1 base, there was a span of 7 bases. CDR1 and CDR2 (germline): GTSNPN, SVGIG (reference sequence). The CDR3 runs 14 residues. The CDR3 is CAWSVIQSNQPQHF. CDR3 in DNA: TGTGCCTGGAGTGTGATACAAAGCAATCAGCCCCAGCATTTT.

This clone appeared a single time. A much larger clone differs by one base, so this may be a read error. This chain joins TRBV30 and TRBJ1-1; no firm D call. CDR3 length: 12 amino acids. Germline CDR1 and CDR2: GTSNPN and SVGIG (reference sequence). V shed 3 bases and J shed 1 base, with 6 bases lying between them. The CDR3 here is CAWRPENTEAFF. CDR3 in DNA: TGTGCCTGGAGACCAGAGAACACTGAAGCTTTCTTT. The whole variable domain, remainder taken from reference TRBV30 and TRBJ1-1, is SQTIHQWPATLVQPVGSPLSLECTVEGTSNPNLYWYRQAAGRGLQLLFYSVGIGQISSEVPQNLSASRPQDRQFILSSKKLLLSDSGFYLCAWRPENTEAFFGQGTRLTVV.

Comment on this clone: Other DNA sequences within the sample encode an identical CDR3. The chain employs TRBV30 and TRBJ2-1; D might be TRBD2 (6 bases). The CDR3 totals 11 residues. Germline CDR1 GTSNPN, CDR2 SVGIG (reference sequence). The CDR3 sequence is CASRGYNEQFF. The CDR3 nucleotides are TGTGCTTCTCGGGGGTACAATGAGCAGTTCTTC.

The J gene is TRBJ1-6, the V gene TRBV7-3; 8 positions match TRBD1. V was pared by 6 bases and J by 7 bases, with 2 bases of the junction left unmatched. Germline loops: CDR1 SGHTA, CDR2 FQGTGA. The CDR3 spans 13 residues. The CDR3 DNA follows: TGTGCCAGCAGACGGGACAGGAATTCACCCCTCCACTTT. Its translation: CASRRDRNSPLHF. Based on the CDR3 plus reference TRBV7-3 and TRBJ1-6, the full variable domain is GAGVSQTPSNKVTEKGKYVELRCDPISGHTALYWYRQSLGQGPEFLIYFQGTGAADDSGLPNDRFFAVRPEGSVSTLKIQRTERGDSAVYLCASRRDRNSPLHFGNGTRLTVT.

V usage is TRBV27 and J usage is TRBJ2-1; maybe TRBD2 (6 bases). The CDR3 extends over 14 amino acids. V was clipped by 5 bases and J by 3 bases, with 11 bases between them. Germline assignment: CDR1 MNHEY and CDR2 SMNVEV (reference sequence). CDR3 DNA: TGTGCCAGCAGTCCTGCGGGATTCTACAATGAGCAGTTCTTC. Translating it yields CASSPAGFYNEQFF.